The entry that follows covers one TCR beta chain sequence. Using immunoSEQ multiplex PCR, the repertoire was profiled, and TCRdb retains in-frame clones only, with some absent. The top ten clones hold more than 20% of a sample with about 22,000 clones, around four fifths of them seen once. The sample belongs to a study of blood T cell repertoires in COVID-19. Germline V gene sequence: CDR1 LGHDT, CDR2 YNNKEL (reference sequence). The ends were cut back, 1 base at V and 2 bases at J, with 15 bases in the middle. The CDR3 consists of 17 residues. This sequence originates from an elderly man with active or convalescent COVID-19. Sequenced material: peripheral blood. The chain combines TRBV3-1 (or the pseudogene TRBV3-2) with TRBJ1-5; no reliable D call. CDR3 region: CASSQVIMFPGNQPQHF. In DNA, the CDR3 is TGTGCCAGCAGCCAAGTAATCATGTTTCCGGGCAATCAGCCCCAGCATTTT.